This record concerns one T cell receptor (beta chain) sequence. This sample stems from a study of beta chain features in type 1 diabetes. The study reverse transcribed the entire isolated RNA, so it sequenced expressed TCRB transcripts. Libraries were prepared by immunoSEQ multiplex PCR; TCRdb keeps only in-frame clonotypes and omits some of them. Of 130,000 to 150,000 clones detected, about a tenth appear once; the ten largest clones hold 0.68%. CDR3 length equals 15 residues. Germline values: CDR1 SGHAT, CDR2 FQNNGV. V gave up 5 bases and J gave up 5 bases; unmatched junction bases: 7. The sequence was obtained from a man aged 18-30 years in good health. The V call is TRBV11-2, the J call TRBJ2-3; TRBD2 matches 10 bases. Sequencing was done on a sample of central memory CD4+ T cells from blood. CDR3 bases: TGTGCCAGCAGCCTAATGAGGACTAGCGGAGATACGCAGTATTTT. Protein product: CASSLMRTSGDTQYF.